The 19 T cell receptor beta chains given below trace back to one sample, sequenced in a study of tumor-infiltrating lymphocytes in primary liver carcinoma. TCR beta cDNA came from about 450 ng total RNA, primed with a constant-region primer. For TCR beta, libraries were produced by three nested multiplex PCR rounds using slightly modified ARM-PCR. Researchers ran the first two PCR rounds for roughly 11 cycles each with TRBV1-TRBV30 forward primers and a C-beta reverse primer. TCRdb ran MiXCR on the multiplex PCR reads and lists one entry per CDR3 protein. The sample lists approximately 330,000 distinct CDR3 sequences; around 60% were seen once. Unsorted whole blood served as the source of blood RNA, and germline DNA was extracted as well. The sequenced sample consisted of peripheral blood. These receptors came from a man aged 40-50 years with primary liver carcinoma and hepatitis B virus infection.

Regarding this clonotype: A much larger clone differs from this one at a single base, so this may be a read error. This chain uses TRBV6-2 or TRBV6-3 with TRBJ2-5; D is perhaps TRBD1 or TRBD2 (5 bases each). The CDR3 runs to 15 residues. CDR1 and CDR2 (germline): MNHEY, SVGEGT. Trimming took 5 bases from V and 1 from J, leaving 14 bases between them. Written as DNA, the CDR3 is TGTGCCAGCAGTCCCTGGAAGGGGACCCAAGAGACCCAGTACTTC. Translation gives CASSPWKGTQETQYF.

Comment on this clonotype: A junction boundary mismatches the germline segment, possibly from a read error. V and J are TRBV4-3 and TRBJ2-7; either TRBD1 or TRBD2 may fit D (5 bases each). This CDR3 is built from 15 residues. Germline loops: CDR1 LGHNA, CDR2 YSLEER. CDR3 sequence (DNA): TGCGCCAGCAGCGAAGATACGACAGCGGCGTACGAGCAGTACTTC. Its protein is CASSEDTTAAYEQYF.

In the case of this clonotype: Lacking the conserved final phenylalanine or tryptophan, this CDR3 likely reflects a read error. The chain recombines TRBV4-1 with TRBJ2-1; possible D gene TRBD2, 6 bases. The V end was cut by 0 bases, the J end by 10 bases, with 28 bases between. CDR1 MGHRA and CDR2 YSYEKL come from the germline V gene. The CDR3 sequence is 19 residues long. CDR3 DNA: TGCGCCAGCAGCCAAGATCCACATAGTGCTCGGCGGGGTTACACAGAGCAGTTCTCC. This encodes CASSQDPHSARRGYTEQFS.

V and J are TRBV13 and TRBJ2-5; D might be TRBD1 (6 bases). Trimming took off 0 bases at V and 5 bases at J, with 25 bases between the two ends. Germline CDR1 PRHDT, CDR2 FYEKMQ (reference sequence). The CDR3 consists of 19 residues. The CDR3 nucleotides read TGTGCCAGCAGCTTAGGGTATTCCGCACAGGGATCTAGAAATGAGACCCAGTACTTC. Translating it yields CASSLGYSAQGSRNETQYF.

This clonotype has ten or more counts. The rearrangement uses TRBV6-6 and TRBJ1-2; 10 nucleotides line up with TRBD1. The germline CDR1 and CDR2 sequences are MNHNY and SVGAGI (reference sequence). V was clipped by 7 bases and J by 5 bases; unmatched bases: 4. The CDR3 spans 13 residues. The CDR3 bases are TGTGCCAGCACCGGGACAGGGGCATATGGCTACACCTTC. It is translated as CASTGTGAYGYTF.

The V gene is TRBV6-5, the J gene TRBJ2-7; 7 bases are a match to TRBD2. The CDR3 is made up of 15 amino acids. With 10 bases clipped from V and 2 bases from J, the junction kept 14 bases outside the gene matches. Germline V gives CDR1 MNHEY, CDR2 SVGAGI. The CDR3 region has the DNA TGTGCCAAGAGTCCCCGGACTAGTTCCGCCTACGAGCAGTACTTC. As protein: CAKSPRTSSAYEQYF.

This clonotype was observed a few times. The chain recombines TRBV5-1 with TRBJ2-1; D is possibly TRBD2 (5 bases). Trimming stripped 4 bases from V and 6 bases from J, with 20 bases between. The CDR3 consists of 16 residues. Per the germline V gene, CDR1 is SGHRS and CDR2 is YFSETQ. The CDR3 DNA follows: TGCGCCAGCAGCGACCTAGGACTTACCAACCTCAATGAGCAGTTCTTC. It is translated as CASSDLGLTNLNEQFF. The whole variable domain, remainder taken from reference TRBV5-1 and TRBJ2-1, is KAGVTQTPRYLIKTRGQQVTLSCSPISGHRSVSWYQQTPGQGLQFLFEYFSETQRNKGNFPGRFSGRQFSNSRSEMNVSTLELGDSALYLCASSDLGLTNLNEQFFGPGTRLTVL.

A remark on this clonotype: This likely comes from a read error, as the CDR3 has no conserved phenylalanine or tryptophan at its end. This chain links TRBV11-2 with TRBJ2-2, with 7 nucleotides matching TRBD2. Germline lookup yields CDR1 SGHAT and CDR2 FQNNGV. Germline trimming cut 2 bases from V and 4 bases from J; bases unmatched to any gene: 4. The CDR3 consists of 15 residues. In DNA form, the CDR3 reads TGTGCCAGCAGCTTATTGGGAGGGACCACCGGGGAGCTGTTTTTA. It specifies CASSLLGGTTGELFL.

This clonotype appeared a single time. This chain links TRBV11-2 with TRBJ2-7; 11 bases align to TRBD1. Germline V gene lookup returns CDR1 SGHAT and CDR2 FQNNGV. The CDR3 is 15 residues long. The trim removed 5 bases at V and 3 bases at J, leaving 6 bases unmatched. The CDR3 bases are TGTGCCAGCAGCGCGACGGGACAGGGGGACTACGAGCAGTACTTC. This encodes CASSATGQGDYEQYF.

In the case of this clonotype: Compared with germline, one end of the junction differs, possibly owing to a read error. The chain uses TRBV11-2 and TRBJ2-1, with D unclear. The CDR3 spans 11 residues. The germline CDR1 and CDR2 sequences are SGHAT and FQNNGV. The DNA for the CDR3 is TGTACCAGCAGCTTTGTACGGGAGCAGTTCTTC. It codes for CTSSFVREQFF.

This clonotype came up many times. The J gene is TRBJ2-7, the V gene TRBV10-3; TRBD2 matches at 13 bases. CDR1 is ENHRY, CDR2 SYGVKD, per germline. The CDR3 has 16 amino acids. V shed 3 bases, J shed 4 bases, and the junction held 6 bases outside the gene matches. This CDR3 reads CAISDIKTSGRYEQYF. The CDR3 nucleotides are TGTGCCATCAGTGATATCAAGACTAGCGGGAGGTACGAGCAGTACTTC.

In the case of this clonotype: A read error may produce the germline difference seen at one junction end. The chain uses TRBV4-2 and TRBJ2-7; 8 positions agree with TRBD2. Germline V gene sequence: CDR1 LGHNA, CDR2 YNFKEQ. The CDR3 totals 16 residues. The DNA for the CDR3 is TGTGCCAGCAGTCAAGACTGTCGGGAGGGATCCTACGAGCAGTACTTC. Encoded protein: CASSQDCREGSYEQYF.

With respect to this clonotype: A much larger clone lies a single base off, so this may be a read error. This chain uses TRBV28 with TRBJ2-5; D gene unclear. Germline lookup yields CDR1 MDHEN and CDR2 SYDVKM. CDR3 length: 12 amino acids. This CDR3 reads CASSLSLETHYF. In DNA, the CDR3 is TGTGCCAGCAGTTTATCTTTGGAGACCCATTACTTC.

Turning to this clonotype: This may be a read error: a much more frequent sequence differs by one nucleotide. This CDR3 fails to terminate in the conserved phenylalanine or tryptophan, so it likely reflects a read error. The chain combines TRBV6-2 or TRBV6-3 with TRBJ2-5; D ambiguous. Per germline, CDR1 MNHEY and CDR2 SVGEGT. CDR3 length: 14 residues. CDR3 in DNA: TGTGCCAGCATCGGCGACACCGACCAACAGACCCAGTACCTC. It codes for CASIGDTDQQTQYL.

This clonotype was detected a few times. The V gene is TRBV11-2, the J gene TRBJ2-7; 7 nucleotides line up with TRBD1. V trimming: 2 bases; J trimming: 1 base; junction bases outside the gene matches: 5. Germline CDR1 reads SGHAT; CDR2 reads FQNNGV. The CDR3 runs 15 residues. CDR3 residues: CASSLSTGFSYEQYF. CDR3 bases: TGTGCCAGCAGCTTATCGACAGGGTTTTCCTACGAGCAGTACTTC.

This clonotype has only a few counts. A much larger clonotype is one base distant, so this may be a read error. The chain couples TRBV12-3 or TRBV12-4 to TRBJ2-4, with D hard to call. Trimming removed 2 bases from V and 1 base from J, with 6 bases in between. This CDR3 region has 14 residues. In DNA form, the CDR3 reads TGTGCCAGCAGTTTACTGGGGGCCAAAAACATTCAGTACTTC. This translates into CASSLLGAKNIQYF.

Concerning this clonotype: Just one base apart from a much larger clone, this may be a read error. The V gene is TRBV5-1, the J gene TRBJ2-3, with TRBD2 as a possible D gene (5 bases). The CDR3 covers 17 residues. Per germline, CDR1 SGHRS and CDR2 YFSETQ. The CDR3 region is CASGLRPAERYTDTQYF. The CDR3 nucleotides read TGCGCCAGCGGCTTGCGACCAGCGGAGAGATACACAGATACGCAGTATTTT. Full variable domain (outside the CDR3, taken from reference TRBV5-1 and TRBJ2-3): KAGVTQTPRYLIKTRGQQVTLSCSPISGHRSVSWYQQTPGQGLQFLFEYFSETQRNKGNFPGRFSGRQFSNSRSEMNVSTLELGDSALYLCASGLRPAERYTDTQYFGPGTRLTVL.

The chain carries TRBV6-5 and TRBJ2-7, with a possible D match to TRBD2 (6 bases). The CDR3 is 14 residues long. Per germline, CDR1 MNHEY and CDR2 SVGAGI. V was trimmed by 6 bases and J by 2 bases, leaving 14 bases between them. The CDR3 sequence: CASRRDSSTYEQYF. In DNA, the CDR3 is TGTGCCAGCAGAAGGGACTCTAGTACCTACGAGCAGTACTTC.

A remark on this clonotype: Mismatch with germline at one junction end may stem from a read error. The chain combines TRBV5-1 with TRBJ2-7; D may be TRBD2 (6 bases). The CDR3 totals 15 residues. The V gene's germline CDR1 is SGHRS and CDR2 YFSETQ. DNA for the CDR3: TGCGCCAGCAGCTTTCCTCGTTCGCCGCCTAGCGAGCACTACTTC. The encoded protein is CASSFPRSPPSEHYF.